What follows are 10 T cell receptor beta chains derived from one specimen sequenced in a study of blood T cell repertoires in COVID-19. Libraries were prepared by immunoSEQ multiplex PCR; TCRdb keeps only in-frame clonotypes and omits some of them. The table records about 440,000 clones, approximately 90% of them present only once. Sequences were obtained from peripheral blood. The receptor set was obtained from a woman younger than 45 with acute or convalescent COVID-19.

The V gene is TRBV3-1 (or the pseudogene TRBV3-2), the J gene TRBJ1-2, with a tentative D call TRBD1 (5 bases). CDR3 length: 14 amino acids. The V end lost 0 bases, the J end lost 4 bases, and 9 bases lay between the germline ends. CDR1 is LGHDT and CDR2 is YNNKEL in the germline V gene (reference sequence). The DNA of the CDR3 is TGTGCCAGCAGCCAAGAGGGGGGATTCTATGGCTACACCTTC. Residues: CASSQEGGFYGYTF.

This rearrangement joins TRBV6-5 to TRBJ2-3, with 9 bases identical to TRBD1. CDR3 size: 14 residues. Germline lookup yields CDR1 MNHEY and CDR2 SVGAGI. Unmatched junction bases numbered 7, after V lost 6 bases and J lost 6 bases. This CDR3 is CASRWGQGIDTQYF. The CDR3 coding sequence is TGTGCCAGCAGGTGGGGACAGGGTATTGATACGCAGTATTTT.

This clone was detected once. The chain recombines TRBV10-3 with TRBJ2-5; D is possibly TRBD2 (5 bases). V shed 3 bases and J shed 4 bases, with 12 bases lying between them. The CDR3 is 14 amino acids. The germline V gene encodes CDR1 ENHRY and CDR2 SYGVKD. The CDR3 DNA reads as TGTGCCATCAGTGACCCCGGGAAGGGAGAGACCCAGTACTTC. It encodes CAISDPGKGETQYF.

This chain uses TRBV14 with TRBJ2-2, with 10 bases identical to TRBD2. Per germline, CDR1 SGHDN and CDR2 FVKESK. V was clipped by 0 bases and J by 4 bases; unmatched bases: 14. The CDR3 length is 20 residues. CDR3 sequence: CASSQETSGVVVRVTGELFF. For the CDR3, the DNA is TGTGCCAGCAGCCAAGAAACTAGCGGGGTAGTGGTCCGGGTCACCGGGGAGCTGTTTTTT. Full variable domain (missing parts from reference TRBV14 and TRBJ2-2): EAGVTQFPSHSVIEKGQTVTLRCDPISGHDNLYWYRRVMGKEIKFLLHFVKESKQDESGMPNNRFLAERTGGTYSTLKVQPAELEDSGVYFCASSQETSGVVVRVTGELFFGEGSRLTVL.

The V call is TRBV2, the J call TRBJ2-1; 14 bases map to TRBD2. The CDR3 length is 15 residues. In germline, CDR1 is SNHLY, CDR2 FYNNEI. J lost 7 bases, V lost 6 bases, and 5 bases had no gene match. CDR3 sequence (DNA): TGTGCCAGCAGGAGGACTAGCGGGGGGTCTAATGAGCAGTTCTTC. Protein sequence: CASRRTSGGSNEQFF.

V gene TRBV7-9 combines with J gene TRBJ1-1; possibly TRBD1 for D (5 bases). V was clipped by 3 bases and J by 5 bases, with 13 bases between them. The CDR3 runs to 14 residues. Germline CDR1 is SEHNR and CDR2 is FQNEAQ (reference sequence). CDR3 nucleotides: TGTGCCAGCAGCTTTCAAGCAGGGAATACTGAAGCTTTCTTT. Protein: CASSFQAGNTEAFF.

Concerning this clone: The CDR3 does not end in the conserved phenylalanine or tryptophan, so this is likely a read error. The DNA is omitted, as the CDR3 cannot be located on it reliably, and the CDR3 follows TCRdb's listing. The chain joins TRBV20-1 to TRBJ1-2. The CDR3 totals 11 residues, both ends included. Germline CDR1 DFQATT, CDR2 SNEGSKA (reference sequence). CDR3 sequence: CSATTGRPSSL.

This clone was found once. The chain links TRBV6-5 to TRBJ1-5; maybe TRBD1 (5 bases). Trimming removed 8 bases from V and 5 bases from J, with 10 bases in between. CDR1 and CDR2 from the germline V gene are MNHEY and SVGAGI. This CDR3 spans 12 amino acids. The CDR3 here is CASGFRDQPQHF. The CDR3 DNA follows: TGTGCCAGCGGATTCAGGGATCAGCCCCAGCATTTT.

Note on this clone: Other DNA sequences within the sample encode an identical CDR3. The V and J genes are TRBV18 and TRBJ1-3, with a possible D match to TRBD1 (5 bases). Germline assignment: CDR1 KGHSH and CDR2 LQKENI. The CDR3 sequence is 15 residues long. V lost 1 base and J 1 base, leaving 8 bases between the germline ends. The CDR3: CASSPQQGSGNTIYF. As DNA, the CDR3 is TGTGCCAGCTCACCACAGCAGGGATCTGGAAACACCATATATTTT. The entire variable domain, with the rest obtained from reference TRBV18 and TRBJ1-3, is as follows: NAGVMQNPRHLVRRRGQEARLRCSPMKGHSHVYWYRQLPEEGLKFMVYLQKENIIDESGMPKERFSAEFPKEGPSILRIQQVVRGDSAAYFCASSPQQGSGNTIYFGEGSWLTVV.

The V and J genes are TRBV11-2 and TRBJ1-1; D may be TRBD1 (6 bases). The V gene lost 4 bases and the J gene lost 0 bases, with 21 bases spanning the gap. Germline V lookup: CDR1 SGHAT, CDR2 FQNNGV. This CDR3 is built from 18 residues. The CDR3 nucleotides are TGTGCCAGCAGCTCCGGAAAATATCAGACAGGTATGAACACTGAAGCTTTCTTT. Its protein product is CASSSGKYQTGMNTEAFF.